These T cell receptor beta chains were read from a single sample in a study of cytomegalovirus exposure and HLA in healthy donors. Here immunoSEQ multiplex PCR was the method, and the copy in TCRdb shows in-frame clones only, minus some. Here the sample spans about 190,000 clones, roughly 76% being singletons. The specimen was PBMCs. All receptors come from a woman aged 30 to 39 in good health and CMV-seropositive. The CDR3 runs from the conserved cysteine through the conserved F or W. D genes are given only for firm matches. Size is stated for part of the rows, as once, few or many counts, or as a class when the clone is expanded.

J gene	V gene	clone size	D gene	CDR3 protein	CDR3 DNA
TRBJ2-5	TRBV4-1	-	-	CASSPSAFGTSDLGGTQYF	TGCGCCAGCAGCCCCTCAGCCTTTGGGACGTCGGACCTAGGGGGGACCCAGTACTTC
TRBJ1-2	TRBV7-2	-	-	CASSLPPYEGYTF	TGTGCCAGCAGCTTACCCCCATACGAGGGCTACACCTTC
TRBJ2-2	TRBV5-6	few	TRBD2	CASIQLGAGGDTGELFF	TGTGCCAGCATCCAGCTAGGAGCGGGAGGCGACACCGGGGAGCTGTTTTTT
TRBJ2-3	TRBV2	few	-	CASSGTRTQYF	TGTGCCAGCAGTGGGACTCGTACGCAGTATTTT
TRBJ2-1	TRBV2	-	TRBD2	CASGGLASSYNEQFF	TGTGCCAGCGGTGGACTAGCCAGCTCCTACAATGAGCAGTTCTTC
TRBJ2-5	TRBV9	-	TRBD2	CASSSRPGLVQETQYF	TGTGCCAGCAGCTCCCGGCCGGGACTAGTCCAAGAGACCCAGTACTTC
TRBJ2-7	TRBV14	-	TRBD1	CASSPFPGQNNSYEQYF	TGTGCCAGCAGCCCCTTCCCGGGACAGAATAATTCCTACGAGCAGTACTTC
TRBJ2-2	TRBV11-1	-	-	CASSILQSTGELFF	TGTGCCAGCAGTATTCTACAGAGCACCGGGGAGCTGTTTTTT
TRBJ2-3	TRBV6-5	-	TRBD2	CASSSSGRIDTQYF	TGTGCCAGCAGTTCAAGCGGGAGAATCGATACGCAGTATTTT
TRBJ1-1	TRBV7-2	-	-	CASSLAQSGLGTEAFF	TGTGCCAGCAGCTTAGCGCAATCGGGTTTAGGCACTGAAGCTTTCTTT
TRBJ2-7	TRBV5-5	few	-	CASAGYEQYF	TGTGCCTCAGCAGGGTACGAGCAGTACTTC
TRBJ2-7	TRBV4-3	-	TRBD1	CASSRSRDSYEQYF	TGCGCCAGCAGCCGTAGCCGGGACAGCTACGAGCAGTACTTC
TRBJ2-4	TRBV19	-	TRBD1	CASSSGTGVGSKNIQYF	TGTGCCAGTAGTTCCGGGACAGGGGTCGGGTCAAAAAACATTCAGTACTTC
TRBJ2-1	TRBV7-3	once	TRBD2	CASGLGLAGGNEQFF	TGTGCCAGCGGCTTAGGACTAGCGGGGGGAAATGAGCAGTTCTTC
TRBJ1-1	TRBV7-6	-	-	CASSLDIVRVEAFF	TGTGCCAGCAGCTTAGATATTGTCCGGGTTGAAGCTTTCTTT
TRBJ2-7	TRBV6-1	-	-	CASSQGQTEQYF	TGTGCCAGCAGTCAAGGACAGACCGAGCAGTACTTC
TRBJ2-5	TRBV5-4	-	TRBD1	CASSLGQGALETQYF	TGTGCCAGCAGCCTGGGACAGGGGGCATTAGAGACCCAGTACTTC
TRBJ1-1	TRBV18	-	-	CASCRGEGLEAFF	TGTGCCAGCTGCCGGGGGGAAGGACTTGAAGCTTTCTTT
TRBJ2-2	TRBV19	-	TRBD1	CASTADRASTGELFF	TGTGCCAGTACAGCTGACAGGGCGAGCACCGGGGAGCTGTTTTTT
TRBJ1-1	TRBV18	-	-	CASSLSVNTEAFF	TGTGCCAGCTCGCTATCCGTGAACACTGAAGCTTTCTTT
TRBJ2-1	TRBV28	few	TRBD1	CASSLGTGGGDEQFF	TGTGCCAGCAGTTTAGGGACAGGGGGCGGCGATGAGCAGTTCTTC
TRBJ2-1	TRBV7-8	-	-	CASSPQGPSYNEQFF	TGTGCCAGCAGCCCCCAGGGGCCCTCCTACAATGAGCAGTTCTTC
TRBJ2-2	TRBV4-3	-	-	CASSQDPVANGELFF	TGCGCCAGCAGCCAAGATCCCGTAGCAAACGGGGAGCTGTTTTTT
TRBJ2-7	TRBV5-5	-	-	CASSGLAYEQYF	TGTGCCAGCAGTGGACTGGCCTACGAGCAGTACTTC